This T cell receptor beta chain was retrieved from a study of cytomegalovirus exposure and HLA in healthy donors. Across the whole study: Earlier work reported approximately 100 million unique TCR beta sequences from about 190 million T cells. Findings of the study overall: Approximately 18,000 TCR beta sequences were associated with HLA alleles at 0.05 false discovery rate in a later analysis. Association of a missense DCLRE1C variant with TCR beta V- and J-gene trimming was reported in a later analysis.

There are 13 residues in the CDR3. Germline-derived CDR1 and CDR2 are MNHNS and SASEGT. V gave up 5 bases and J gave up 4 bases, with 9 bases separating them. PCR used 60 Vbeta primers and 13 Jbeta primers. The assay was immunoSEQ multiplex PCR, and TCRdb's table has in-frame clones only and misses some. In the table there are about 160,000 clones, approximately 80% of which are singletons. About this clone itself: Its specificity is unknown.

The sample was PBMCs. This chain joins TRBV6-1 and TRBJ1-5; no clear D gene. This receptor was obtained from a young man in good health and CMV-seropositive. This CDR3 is CASSSEGNQPQHF. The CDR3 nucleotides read TGTGCCAGCAGTAGTGAGGGAAATCAGCCCCAGCATTTT.